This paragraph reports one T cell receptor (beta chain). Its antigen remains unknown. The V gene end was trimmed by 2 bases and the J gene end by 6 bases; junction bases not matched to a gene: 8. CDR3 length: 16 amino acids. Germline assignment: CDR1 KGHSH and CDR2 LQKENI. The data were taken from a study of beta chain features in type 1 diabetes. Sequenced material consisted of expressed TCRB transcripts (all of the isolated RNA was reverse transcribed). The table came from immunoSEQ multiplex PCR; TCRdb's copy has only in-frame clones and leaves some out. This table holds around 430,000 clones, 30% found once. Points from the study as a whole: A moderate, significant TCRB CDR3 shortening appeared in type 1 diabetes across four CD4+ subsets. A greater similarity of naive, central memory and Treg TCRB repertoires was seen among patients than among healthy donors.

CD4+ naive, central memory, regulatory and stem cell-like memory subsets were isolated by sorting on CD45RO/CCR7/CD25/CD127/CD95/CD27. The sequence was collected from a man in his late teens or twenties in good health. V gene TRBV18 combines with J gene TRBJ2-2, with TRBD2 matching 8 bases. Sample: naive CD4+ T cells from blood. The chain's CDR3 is CASSPETSVGSGELFF. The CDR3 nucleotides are TGTGCCAGCTCACCAGAGACTAGCGTCGGGTCCGGGGAGCTGTTTTTT.